What follows are 23 T cell receptor beta chains derived from one specimen sequenced in a study of blood T cell repertoires in COVID-19. Profiled with immunoSEQ multiplex PCR; TCRdb holds only in-frame clones, not every one. The table lists roughly 230,000 clones, more than 65% of them singletons. The sample comprised PBMCs or T cells enriched from blood (not recorded which). Every receptor here comes from a man aged 45 to 65 who had recovered from COVID-19.

The rearrangement links TRBV11-1 to TRBJ2-1; no firm D call. CDR3 length: 16 amino acids. The germline CDR1 and CDR2 sequences are SGHAT and FQDESV (reference sequence). V was trimmed by 0 bases and J by 3 bases, leaving 12 bases between them. The CDR3 loop is CASSLALAAIYNEQFF. In DNA, the CDR3 is TGTGCCAGCAGCTTAGCGCTGGCAGCGATCTACAATGAGCAGTTCTTC.

The chain carries TRBV12-3 or TRBV12-4 and TRBJ2-7, with TRBD2 matching over 12 bases. This CDR3 is built from 13 residues. The V gene end was trimmed by 8 bases and the J gene end by 3 bases; junction bases not matched to a gene: 2. Written as DNA, the CDR3 is TGTGCCAGCCAGGGACTAGCGGGCTACGAGCAGTACTTC. Its protein product is CASQGLAGYEQYF.

This chain connects TRBV7-2 to TRBJ2-4; 10 nucleotides line up with TRBD1. Germline assignment: CDR1 SGHTA and CDR2 FQGNSA. V lost 5 bases to trimming and J lost 6 bases; unmatched junction nucleotides: 4. The CDR3 sequence is 14 residues long. CDR3 nucleotide sequence: TGTGCCAGCAGCGTAGGGACAGGGGCAAACATTCAGTACTTC. Translating it yields CASSVGTGANIQYF.

The chain is built from TRBV7-3 and TRBJ2-1, with 7 bases matching TRBD1. V trimming: 5 bases; J trimming: 2 bases; junction bases outside the gene matches: 12. Germline CDR1 SGHTA, CDR2 FQGTGA. This CDR3 is built from 17 residues. CDR3: CASSIGQALPPYNEQFF. CDR3 coding DNA: TGTGCCAGCAGCATCGGACAGGCCCTTCCTCCCTACAATGAGCAGTTCTTC.

The chain employs TRBV7-8 and TRBJ1-5; D perhaps matches TRBD1 (5 bases). The CDR3 has 14 residues. Trimming shortened V by 4 bases and J by 6 bases, and 13 bases separated the two germline ends. The germline V gene has CDR1 SGHVS and CDR2 FQNEAQ. As DNA, the CDR3 is TGTGCCAGCAGCTCCGGACAATTGGGTCAGCCCCAGCATTTT. This sequence encodes CASSSGQLGQPQHF.

This chain joins TRBV9 and TRBJ1-2; the D gene is possibly TRBD1 (6 bases). Deletions cut 2 bases from V and 3 bases from J, with 11 bases between. The CDR3 length is 14 residues. Germline assignment: CDR1 SGDLS and CDR2 YYNGEE. The chain's CDR3 is CASSVGTGHYGYTF. CDR3 bases: TGTGCCAGCAGCGTTGGCACAGGGCACTATGGCTACACCTTC.

This chain uses TRBV11-1 with TRBJ2-2; 8 positions agree with TRBD1. The germline V gene encodes CDR1 SGHAT and CDR2 FQDESV (reference sequence). The CDR3 has 16 residues. V shed 6 bases, J shed 4 bases, and the junction held 10 bases outside the gene matches. The CDR3 DNA sequence: TGTGCCAGCAGACCCGTCGGACAGGGTTTCACCGGGGAGCTGTTTTTT. Its protein product is CASRPVGQGFTGELFF.

This clone was observed a handful of times. The chain combines TRBV10-1 with TRBJ2-3; TRBD2 aligns across 10 bases. Trimming removed 6 bases from V and 4 bases from J; junction bases left unmatched: 7. CDR3 length: 15 amino acids. Germline V gene sequence: CDR1 WNHNN, CDR2 SYGVQD (reference sequence). DNA for the CDR3: TGCGCCAGCAGCAGAGGGACTAGCGTGTCAGATACGCAGTATTTT. This codes for CASSRGTSVSDTQYF.

CDR3 nucleotide sequence: TGTGCCAGCAACCTTTTGGGGGGGGGACCAGGAACTTCTTGGAAAGCCCAGCATTTT. Encoded protein: CASNLLGGGPGTSWKAQHF. This chain connects TRBV21-1 to TRBJ1-5. TRBV21-1 counts as a pseudogene. This CDR3 has 19 amino acids.

This chain joins TRBV19 and TRBJ1-5, with a weak D call TRBD1 (5 bases). Germline CDR1 is LNHDA and CDR2 is SQIVND (reference sequence). V gave up 8 bases and J gave up 2 bases, with 13 bases separating them. The CDR3 spans 14 residues. For the CDR3, the DNA is TGTGCCAGTGAGGTAAGGGGTCGCAATCAGCCCCAGCATTTT. Translated, it gives CASEVRGRNQPQHF.

This clone was detected a few times. The chain couples TRBV5-6 to TRBJ2-2; 7 bases line up with TRBD1. Looked up from germline, CDR1 is SGHDT and CDR2 is YYEEEE. V lost 4 bases, J lost 4 bases, and 4 bases stayed unmatched. The CDR3 spans 14 residues. CDR3 nucleotide sequence: TGTGCCAGCAGCGAGGGGGCGACCACCGGGGAGCTGTTTTTT. The encoded protein is CASSEGATTGELFF.

Notes on this clone: Other DNA sequences within the sample encode an identical CDR3. The chain carries TRBV12-3 or TRBV12-4 and TRBJ1-5; possible D gene TRBD1, 6 bases. The length of the CDR3 is 13 residues. V lost 7 bases to trimming and J lost 3 bases, with 10 bases between them. Here the CDR3 reads CASKGGSNQPQHF. The CDR3 DNA follows: TGTGCCAGCAAGGGGGGGTCCAATCAGCCCCAGCATTTT.

The chain is built from TRBV6-5 and TRBJ1-5, with 7 bases lining up with TRBD1. The CDR3 spans 14 residues. The trim removed 5 bases at V and 7 bases at J, leaving 8 bases unmatched. The germline gives CDR1 MNHEY, CDR2 SVGAGI. CDR3 amino acids: CASSPFQQGQPQHF. As DNA, the CDR3 is TGTGCCAGCAGTCCCTTCCAACAGGGGCAGCCCCAGCATTTT.

This clone occurred many times. The chain uses TRBV7-3 and TRBJ2-1; TRBD1 matches at 9 bases. This CDR3 has 15 residues. The V segment lost 4 bases and the J segment 5 bases; nucleotides outside the gene matches: 6. Germline values: CDR1 SGHTA, CDR2 FQGTGA. The CDR3 region has the DNA TGTGCCAGCAGCTGGACAGGGGTTGCGGACAATGAGCAGTTCTTC. Its protein is CASSWTGVADNEQFF.

The V and J genes are TRBV3-1 (or the pseudogene TRBV3-2) and TRBJ1-1, with D perhaps TRBD1 (5 bases). Trimming shortened V by 0 bases and J by 9 bases, and 8 bases separated the two germline ends. Germline V gives CDR1 LGHDT, CDR2 YNNKEL (reference sequence). The CDR3 is 12 amino acids. CDR3 sequence reads: CASSQEDIKAFF. Written as DNA, the CDR3 is TGTGCCAGCAGCCAAGAGGACATCAAAGCTTTCTTT.

The J gene is TRBJ1-3, the V gene TRBV9; 11 nucleotides agree with TRBD1. The V and J ends lost 3 bases and 4 bases, in that order; junction bases with no gene match: 12. This CDR3 comprises 18 residues. Per the germline V gene, CDR1 is SGDLS and CDR2 is YYNGEE. In DNA form, the CDR3 reads TGTGCCAGCAGCGGCCGGGACAGGGGGAAGGAATTGGGAAACACCATATATTTT. It codes for CASSGRDRGKELGNTIYF.

The rearrangement joins TRBV27 to TRBJ2-3; tentative D call: TRBD1 (6 bases). The V end lost 5 bases, the J end lost 2 bases, and 14 bases lay between the germline ends. The CDR3 loop spans 15 amino acids. CDR1 MNHEY and CDR2 SMNVEV come from the germline V gene (reference sequence). DNA of the CDR3: TGTGCCAGCAGTGGTCAGGGGACGATCACAGATACGCAGTATTTT. Translation: CASSGQGTITDTQYF.

This chain connects TRBV6-5 to TRBJ2-2; tentative D call: TRBD1 (6 bases). CDR3 length equals 13 residues. Deletions cut 6 bases from V and 5 bases from J, with 10 bases between. Germline values: CDR1 MNHEY, CDR2 SVGAGI. CDR3 region: CASSEDRTGELFF. The CDR3 DNA reads TGTGCCAGCAGCGAGGACAGAACCGGGGAGCTGTTTTTT.

The chain couples TRBV6-1 to TRBJ1-3, with no clear D. This CDR3 has 14 residues. The germline V gene encodes CDR1 MNHNS and CDR2 SASEGT. Trimming removed 1 base from V and 0 bases from J, with 4 bases in between. The chain's CDR3 is CASSEGSSGNTIYF. In DNA, the CDR3 is TGTGCCAGCAGTGAAGGCAGCTCTGGAAACACCATATATTTT.

The chain carries TRBV5-1 and TRBJ2-5; weak D call: TRBD2 (5 bases). Germline V lookup: CDR1 SGHRS, CDR2 YFSETQ. The CDR3 totals 15 residues. The V and J ends lost 2 bases and 1 base respectively, with 12 bases between them. The CDR3 coding sequence is TGCGCCAGCAGCTTCTCTCTAGCCATCCAAGAGACCCAGTACTTC. Translated: CASSFSLAIQETQYF.

V and J are TRBV10-3 and TRBJ1-1; 10 nucleotides agree with TRBD1. Germline V gene data show CDR1 as ENHRY and CDR2 as SYGVKD. J gave up 7 bases and V 7 bases, and 6 bases lay outside the gene matches. The length of the CDR3 is 13 residues. The CDR3 nucleotides are TGTGCCATCACCGACAGGGGGCCGGGTGAAGCTTTCTTT. Encoded protein: CAITDRGPGEAFF.

The chain joins TRBV7-8 to TRBJ1-4; no definite D call. There are 17 residues in the CDR3. The germline V gene encodes CDR1 SGHVS and CDR2 FQNEAQ. Between the trimmed V and J ends, which lost 5 bases and 8 bases, there was a span of 24 bases. The CDR3 here is CASSHLAVLREAEKLFF. The CDR3 region has the DNA TGTGCCAGCAGCCACCTAGCCGTGCTGCGAGAGGCGGAAAAACTGTTTTTT.

The V gene is TRBV10-3, the J gene TRBJ2-1; 11 nucleotides agree with TRBD2. CDR3 size: 15 residues. V was pared by 4 bases and J by 2 bases, with 1 base of the junction left unmatched. The germline gives CDR1 ENHRY, CDR2 SYGVKD. CDR3 DNA: TGTGCCATCAGTGCTAGCGGGGGGACCTACAATGAGCAGTTCTTC. Protein sequence: CAISASGGTYNEQFF.